The sequence of this T cell receptor (beta chain) was determined in a study of graft-versus-host responses after intestinal transplantation. The overall study: Anti-thymocyte globulin induction, then tacrolimus and steroids for roughly 3 years, went to all recipients.

Data came from immunoSEQ multiplex PCR; TCRdb stores just in-frame clones and leaves some out. The sample has under 140,000 clones, 85% to 95% seen once. Worth noting for this clone: Its antigen is currently unknown. The sample holds other DNA sequences that translate to the same CDR3.

Germline V lookup: CDR1 MNHEY, CDR2 SMNVEV (reference sequence). The V gene end was trimmed by 5 bases and the J gene end by 2 bases; junction bases not matched to a gene: 3. This CDR3 is built from 14 residues. Study-wide results and limits: GvH clones were found in recipient marrow; some appeared first in ileum or blood.

This TCR came from a human donor who received an intestinal transplant. This material consisted of unstimulated CD8+ T cells sorted from spleen or lymph node cells, taken before intestinal transplant. The J gene is TRBJ1-5, the V gene TRBV27; TRBD1 aligns across 7 bases. Here the CDR3 DNA reads TGTGCCAGCAGTCTCACAGGGGGCAATCAGCCCCAGCATTTT. This gives the protein CASSLTGGNQPQHF.